These T cell receptor beta chains were read from a single sample in a study of regulatory T cells in long-lasting Graves disease. TCRdb passed the multiplex PCR reads through MiXCR, listing each CDR3 protein once. Of 300,000 to 350,000 distinct CDR3 sequences in the sample, about 20% are singletons; the top ten hold approximately 31%. The input for sequencing was peripheral blood mononuclear cells (PBMCs), taken when the disease was refractory, from a patient treated with antithyroid drugs. The receptors were gathered from a female donor with Graves disease. Both conserved end residues are part of each CDR3. The D gene is left open where the match is weak. Expanded clones are given a class, and other clones once, few, many or no size at all.

TRBJ2-7 | many | TRBV2 | NA | TGTGCCAGCAACGCAGGATCCTACGAGCAGTACTTC | CASNAGSYEQYF
TRBJ2-7 | few | TRBV5-1 | NA | TGCGCCAGCAGTCAGTCAATCCGGGGCCAGAAAGTCTACGAGCAGTACTTC | CASSQSIRGQKVYEQYF
TRBJ1-2 | few | TRBV20-1 | NA | TGCAGTGCTAGGACCACGGGACGGAACTATGGCTACACCTTC | CSARTTGRNYGYTF
TRBJ2-7 | many | TRBV29-1 | NA | TGCAGCGTTGAAGATGATCCACCCTACGAGCAGTACTTC | CSVEDDPPYEQYF
TRBJ1-1 | NA | TRBV7-2 | NA | TGTGCCAGCAGCCCCCGGATGGGAGGGCAAAACACTGAAGCTTTCTTT | CASSPRMGGQNTEAFF
TRBJ2-2 | few | TRBV7-9 | NA | TGTGCCAGCAGCTTATTGAAGGTCGAGGGGGAGCTGTTTTTT | CASSLLKVEGELFF
TRBJ2-5 | NA | TRBV19 | NA | TGTGCCAGTAGCAGATGGGATGGAGAGACCCAGTACTTC | CASSRWDGETQYF
TRBJ2-5 | many | TRBV2 | TRBD1 | TGTGCCAGCAGGCGACACAGGGGGGAGTACTTC | CASRRHRGEYF
TRBJ1-1 | few | TRBV27 | TRBD1 | TGTGCCAGCAGTGTAGGCCGGGGACAGGGGCCTTGGGACACTGAAGCTTTCTTT | CASSVGRGQGPWDTEAFF
TRBJ2-5 | many | TRBV6-1 | NA | TGTGCCAGCAGTGATGGCGACAGAGAGGTGGAGACCCAGTACTTC | CASSDGDREVETQYF
TRBJ1-1 | many | TRBV6-5 | NA | TGTGCCAGCAGTTACTCTGGCCATCTGCCGAGGAACACTGAAGCTTTCTTT | CASSYSGHLPRNTEAFF
TRBJ2-7 | NA | TRBV27 | TRBD2 | TGTGCCAGCAGTTTCGCTAGCGGGAGTTACGAGCAGTACTTC | CASSFASGSYEQYF
TRBJ2-3 | NA | TRBV2 | TRBD2 | TGTGCCAGCATTATCCGTGGGGGAGGGACAGATACGCAGTATTTT | CASIIRGGGTDTQYF
TRBJ2-1 | few | TRBV6-2/TRBV6-3 | NA | TGTGCCAGCAGTCAAGCAAGGGCCCGGCAGGATGAGCAGTTCTTC | CASSQARARQDEQFF
TRBJ2-2 | few | TRBV2 | NA | TGTGCCAGCGGGCTACAGGGGAACACCGGGGAGCTGTTTTTT | CASGLQGNTGELFF
TRBJ2-5 | few | TRBV13 | NA | TGTGCCAGCAGCTCCAGATCTGATAAGAGGGCCCAGTACTTC | CASSSRSDKRAQYF
TRBJ1-5 | NA | TRBV28 | NA | TGTGCCAGCAGTCGTACAGGGTATAACGGGCAGCCCCAGCATTTT | CASSRTGYNGQPQHF
TRBJ1-6 | few | TRBV7-9 | TRBD1 | TGTGCCAGCAGCTCACACCTCGGGACAGGAGGGTCACCCCTCCACTTT | CASSSHLGTGGSPLHF
TRBJ2-7 | NA | TRBV10-3 | NA | TGTGCCATCGCCCGAGCAGGCCAGACCTACGAGCAGTACTTC | CAIARAGQTYEQYF
TRBJ1-6 | NA | TRBV5-4 | TRBD1 | TGTGCCAGCAGCATACAGGGGTGGGGTTCACCCCTCCACTTT | CASSIQGWGSPLHF
TRBJ1-2 | many | TRBV28 | NA | TGTGCCATCCTGGGTTACAACTATGGCTACACCTTC | CAILGYNYGYTF
TRBJ1-3 | few | TRBV20-1 | NA | TGCAGTGCTGGCCGAGGGGCGGATCGAAACACCATATATTTT | CSAGRGADRNTIYF
TRBJ2-7 | few | TRBV20-1 | NA | TGCAGTGCTAGAGGGAGTGCGGTAGTTAACTACGAGCAGTACTTC | CSARGSAVVNYEQYF
TRBJ2-4 | few | TRBV27 | NA | TGTGCCAGCAGTTTAATCCAGACCCTAGCCAAAAACATTCAGTACTTC | CASSLIQTLAKNIQYF
TRBJ1-6 | NA | TRBV4-3 | NA | TGCGCCAGCAGCCAAGGGACAGCTAAAAACTCACCCCTCCACTTT | CASSQGTAKNSPLHF
TRBJ1-2 | many | TRBV10-3 | TRBD1 | TGTGCCATCAGCGGGACAGGGAGGGACTATGGCTACACCTTC | CAISGTGRDYGYTF
TRBJ2-2 | NA | TRBV20-1 | NA | TGCAGTGCCTCCCCCGAGGGGCCCAGGCGTCGCCCTAACACCGGGGAGCTGTTTTTT | CSASPEGPRRRPNTGELFF
TRBJ2-7 | many | TRBV5-6 | NA | TGTGCCAGCAGCTTGGTAACAGCCGATGGCTACGAGCAGTACTTC | CASSLVTADGYEQYF
TRBJ2-2 | NA | TRBV19 | NA | TGTGCCAGTAGGCCGTCTGTACTAGTGAACACCGGGGAGCTGTTTTTT | CASRPSVLVNTGELFF
TRBJ1-3 | few | TRBV7-3 | NA | TGTGCCAGCAGCCCCAGTGGCGGATATGGAAACACCATATATTTT | CASSPSGGYGNTIYF
TRBJ2-7 | many | TRBV7-2 | NA | TGTGCCAGCAGCCCGCATGACAGCTCTAAGCAGTACTTC | CASSPHDSSKQYF
TRBJ1-1 | many | TRBV11-1 | NA | TGTGCCAGCAGCTTGGGCAGGGTCAGTGCGGAAGCTTTCTTT | CASSLGRVSAEAFF
TRBJ2-7 | many | TRBV6-2/TRBV6-3 | NA | TGTGCCAGCAGAACCTCTAAGACCGGGACACCTTCCTACGAGCAGTACTTC | CASRTSKTGTPSYEQYF
TRBJ1-2 | NA | TRBV14 | TRBD1 | TGTGCCAGCAGCCAACCGAGGACAGGCGGCTACACCTTC | CASSQPRTGGYTF
TRBJ2-5 | few | TRBV25-1 | NA | TGTGCCAGCAGTGGGATAAAGGGGCCCGTACAGCAAGAGACCCAGTACTTC | CASSGIKGPVQQETQYF